This T cell receptor (beta chain) came from a study of T cells in Graves' hyperthyroidism and ophthalmopathy. This clonotype was recorded a few times. What it recognizes is unknown. PBMCs were sourced from over 8.5 ml fresh peripheral blood. Amplification of TCR beta CDR3 regions used RNA as the template. The study used the HTBI primer set for a first-round RT-PCR of the TCR CDR3. From the multiplex PCR reads, TCRdb called clonotypes with MiXCR, one entry per CDR3 protein. The table has hundreds of thousands of distinct CDR3 sequences, around 38% seen once. Whole-study results and caveats: Blood held most thyroid clonotypes expanded above 0.001 frequency.

Specimen: blood. This clonotype originated in a man aged 18 to 35 with Graves' hyperthyroidism.

CDR3 bases: TGTGCCATCAGGGAGCGGGAGGGCCTCTACGAGCAGTACTTC. This encodes CAIREREGLYEQYF. The chain recombines TRBV10-3 with TRBJ2-7; 10 bases agree with TRBD2. The CDR3 sequence is 14 residues long. The germline CDR1 and CDR2 sequences are ENHRY and SYGVKD. V gave up 6 bases and J gave up 3 bases; unmatched junction bases: 5.